This T cell receptor (beta chain) emerged from a study of molecular identifiers for immune sequencing clone quantification. Overall study results and limits: In naive cells, under 1% of molecules belonged to clones above 20 RNA copies, against over 97% in effector cells.

Sorting was used to obtain naive CD8 T cells (CD8+CD4-CCR7+CD45RA+). This clonotype showed up just once. What it binds is unknown. It is likely a read error, because the conserved phenylalanine at the end of the CDR3 is missing. Because the CDR3's place on the DNA is in doubt, the DNA is left out and the CDR3 is given as listed by TCRdb. Each CDR3 protein is one row after TCRdb ran MiXCR on the PCR reads. This sample has 90,000 to 120,000 distinct CDR3 sequences, with roughly a third found just once. Germline lookup yields CDR1 PRHDT and CDR2 FYEKMQ (reference sequence). The CDR3 adds up to 18 amino acids, both ends counted.

J is TRBJ2-2 and V is TRBV13; the D call in the table, TRBD1, was not verified against the DNA. Sequenced sample: naive CD8+ T cells from blood, with Jurkat cell RNA spiked in. The subset is: FACS-sorted CD8+CD4-CCR7+CD45RA+ naive T cells. This clonotype was obtained from a human donor in good health. Some libraries in this study had Jurkat cell RNA spiked in. CDR3 sequence: CASSLGPGQGMHTGEQFI.